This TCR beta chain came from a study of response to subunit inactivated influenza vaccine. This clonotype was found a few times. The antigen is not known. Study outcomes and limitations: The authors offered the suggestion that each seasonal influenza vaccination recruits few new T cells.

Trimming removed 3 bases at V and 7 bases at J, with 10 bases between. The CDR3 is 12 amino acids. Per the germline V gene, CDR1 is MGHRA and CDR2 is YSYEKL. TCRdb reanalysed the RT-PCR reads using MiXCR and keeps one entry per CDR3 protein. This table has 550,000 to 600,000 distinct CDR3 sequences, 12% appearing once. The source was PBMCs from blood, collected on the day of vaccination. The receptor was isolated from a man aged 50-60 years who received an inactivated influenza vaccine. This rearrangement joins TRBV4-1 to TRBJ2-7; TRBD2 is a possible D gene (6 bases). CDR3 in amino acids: CASSQGGDEQYF. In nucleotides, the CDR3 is TGCGCCAGCAGCCAGGGCGGGGATGAGCAGTACTTC.